The entry that follows covers one T cell receptor beta chain sequence. Its target is not known. The CDR3 extends over 15 amino acids. Trimming removed 4 bases from V and 0 bases from J, with 10 bases in between. The V gene's germline CDR1 is SGHTA and CDR2 FQGTGA. This record belongs to a study of blood T cells in healthy people across ages. Study-wide findings and caveats: Diversity figures based on one million T cells were deemed too low. In older individuals, TCR beta diversity per million T cells was lower, falling roughly linearly with age.

PCR was performed a second time for about 6 to 11 cycles using a sample-barcoded 5' primer and a J-beta primer mix. TCRdb re-analysed the 5' RACE reads in MiXCR, keeping a single row per CDR3 protein. Of 600,000 to 850,000 distinct CDR3 sequences listed, 35% to 45% are singletons. Per sample, at least 6 micrograms of total RNA were extracted. The V gene is TRBV7-3, the J gene TRBJ2-1, with D tentatively TRBD2 (6 bases). The source is a woman aged 55-69 years in good health. Sequencing was performed on blood. CDR3 nucleotide sequence: TGTGCCAGCAGCTCCAGTAGCGGCTCCTACAATGAGCAGTTCTTC. Its protein is CASSSSSGSYNEQFF.